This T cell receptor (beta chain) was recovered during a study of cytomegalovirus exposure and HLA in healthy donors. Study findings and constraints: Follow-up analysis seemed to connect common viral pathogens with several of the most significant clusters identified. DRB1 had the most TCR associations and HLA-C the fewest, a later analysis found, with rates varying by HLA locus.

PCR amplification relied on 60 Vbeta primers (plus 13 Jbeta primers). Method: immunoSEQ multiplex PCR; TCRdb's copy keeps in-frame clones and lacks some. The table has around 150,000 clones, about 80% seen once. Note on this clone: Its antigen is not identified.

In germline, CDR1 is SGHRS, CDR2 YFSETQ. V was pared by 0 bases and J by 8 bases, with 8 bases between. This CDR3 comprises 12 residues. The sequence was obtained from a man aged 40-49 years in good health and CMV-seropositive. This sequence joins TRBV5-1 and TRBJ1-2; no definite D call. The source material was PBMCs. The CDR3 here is CASSLDLRGYTF. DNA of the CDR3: TGCGCCAGCAGCTTGGACCTGAGGGGCTACACCTTC.